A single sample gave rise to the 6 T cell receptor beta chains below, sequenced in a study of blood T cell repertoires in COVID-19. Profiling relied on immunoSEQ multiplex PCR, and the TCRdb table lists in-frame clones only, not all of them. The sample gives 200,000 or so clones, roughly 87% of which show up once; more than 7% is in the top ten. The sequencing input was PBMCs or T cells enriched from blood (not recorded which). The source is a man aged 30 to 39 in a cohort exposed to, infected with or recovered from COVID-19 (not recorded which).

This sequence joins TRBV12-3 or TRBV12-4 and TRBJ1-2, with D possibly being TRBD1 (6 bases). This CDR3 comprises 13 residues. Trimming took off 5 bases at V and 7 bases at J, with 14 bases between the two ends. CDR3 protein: CASSPLQGSGYTF. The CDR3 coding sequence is TGTGCCAGCAGTCCCCTACAGGGTTCTGGCTACACCTTC.

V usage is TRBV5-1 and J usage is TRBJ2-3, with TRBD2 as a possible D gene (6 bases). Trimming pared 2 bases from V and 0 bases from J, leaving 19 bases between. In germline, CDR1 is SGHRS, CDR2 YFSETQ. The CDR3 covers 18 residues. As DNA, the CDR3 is TGCGCCAGCAGCTTACGGGGGTCTTGGCAGCGGAGCACAGATACGCAGTATTTT. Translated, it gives CASSLRGSWQRSTDTQYF. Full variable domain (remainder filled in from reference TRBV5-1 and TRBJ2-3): KAGVTQTPRYLIKTRGQQVTLSCSPISGHRSVSWYQQTPGQGLQFLFEYFSETQRNKGNFPGRFSGRQFSNSRSEMNVSTLELGDSALYLCASSLRGSWQRSTDTQYFGPGTRLTVL.

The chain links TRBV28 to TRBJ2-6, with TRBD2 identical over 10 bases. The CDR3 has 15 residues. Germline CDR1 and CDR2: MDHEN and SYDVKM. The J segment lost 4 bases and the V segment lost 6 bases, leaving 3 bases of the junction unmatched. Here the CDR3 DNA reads TGTGCCAGCAGCAAGGGACTAGCGGGGGCCAACGTCCTGACTTTC. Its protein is CASSKGLAGANVLTF.

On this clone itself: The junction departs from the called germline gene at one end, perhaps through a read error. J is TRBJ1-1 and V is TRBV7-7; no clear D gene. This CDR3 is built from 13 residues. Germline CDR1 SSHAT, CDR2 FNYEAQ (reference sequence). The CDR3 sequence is CASSRSLNTEAFF. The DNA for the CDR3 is TGTGCTAGCAGCCGTTCCCTGAACACTGAAGCTTTCTTT.

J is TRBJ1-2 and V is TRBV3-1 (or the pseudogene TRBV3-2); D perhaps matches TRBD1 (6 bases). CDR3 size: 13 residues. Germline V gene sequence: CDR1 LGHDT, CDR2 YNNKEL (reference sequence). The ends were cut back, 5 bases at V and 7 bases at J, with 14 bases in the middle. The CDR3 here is CASSRRGAVGYTF. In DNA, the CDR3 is TGTGCCAGCAGCAGGCGGGGGGCGGTTGGCTACACCTTC.

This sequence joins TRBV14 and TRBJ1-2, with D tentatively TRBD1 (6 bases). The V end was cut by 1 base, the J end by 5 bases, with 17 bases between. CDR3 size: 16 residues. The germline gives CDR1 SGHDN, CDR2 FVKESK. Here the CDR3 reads CASSQVLGALKYGYTF. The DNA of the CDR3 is TGTGCCAGCAGCCAAGTTCTGGGGGCATTGAAATATGGCTACACCTTC. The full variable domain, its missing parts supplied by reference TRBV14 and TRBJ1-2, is EAGVTQFPSHSVIEKGQTVTLRCDPISGHDNLYWYRRVMGKEIKFLLHFVKESKQDESGMPNNRFLAERTGGTYSTLKVQPAELEDSGVYFCASSQVLGALKYGYTFGSGTRLTVV.